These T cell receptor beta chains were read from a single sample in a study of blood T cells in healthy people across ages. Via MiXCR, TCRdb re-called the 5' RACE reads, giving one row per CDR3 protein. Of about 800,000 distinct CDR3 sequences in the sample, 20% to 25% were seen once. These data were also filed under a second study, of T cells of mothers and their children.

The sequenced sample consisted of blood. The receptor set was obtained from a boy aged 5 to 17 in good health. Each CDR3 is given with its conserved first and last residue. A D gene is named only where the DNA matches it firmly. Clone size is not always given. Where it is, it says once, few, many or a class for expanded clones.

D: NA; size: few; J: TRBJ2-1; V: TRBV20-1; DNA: TGCAGTGCTAGCTGGGGGTTACCCCTCAATGAGCAGTTCTTC; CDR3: CSASWGLPLNEQFF
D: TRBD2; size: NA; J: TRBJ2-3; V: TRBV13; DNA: TGTGCCAGCAGCTTGCGGACTAGCGGGAGCGGAGATACGCAGTATTTT; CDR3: CASSLRTSGSGDTQYF
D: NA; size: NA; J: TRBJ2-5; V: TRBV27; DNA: TGTGCCAGCAGTTTATCGACCCGCCACCTACAAGAGACCCAGTACTTC; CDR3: CASSLSTRHLQETQYF
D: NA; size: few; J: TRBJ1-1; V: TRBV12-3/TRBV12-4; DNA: TGTGCCAGCAGCCGTTCATCGGTAGAAGCTTTCTTT; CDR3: CASSRSSVEAFF
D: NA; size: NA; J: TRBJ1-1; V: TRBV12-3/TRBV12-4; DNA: TGTGCCAGCAAGCCCGGGGGGAACACTGAAGCTTTCTTT; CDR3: CASKPGGNTEAFF
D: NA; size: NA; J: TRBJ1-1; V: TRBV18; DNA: TGTGCCAGCTCACTCTATGGGGGGGGTGAAGCTTTCTTT; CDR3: CASSLYGGGEAFF
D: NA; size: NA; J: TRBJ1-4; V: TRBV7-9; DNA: TGTGCCAGCAGCTTAGAGGCAGGGGAAGATGAAAAACTGTTTTTT; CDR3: CASSLEAGEDEKLFF
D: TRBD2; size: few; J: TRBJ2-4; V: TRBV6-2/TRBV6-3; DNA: TGTGCCAGCAGTTACGGCGGGGGAGCCAAAAACATTCAGTACTTC; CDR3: CASSYGGGAKNIQYF
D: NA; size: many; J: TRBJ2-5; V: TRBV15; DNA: TGTGCCACAGAGAAGCAGGGGGGAGAGACCCAGTACTTC; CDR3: CATEKQGGETQYF
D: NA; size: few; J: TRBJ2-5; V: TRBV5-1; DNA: TGCGCCAGCAGCTTGGAGAGGGAACAAGAGACCCAGTACTTC; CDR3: CASSLEREQETQYF
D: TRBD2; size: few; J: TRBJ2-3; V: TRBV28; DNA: TGTGCCAGCAGTTTTTCCCCAAGCGGGAGCGATAACACAGATACGCAGTATTTT; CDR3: CASSFSPSGSDNTDTQYF
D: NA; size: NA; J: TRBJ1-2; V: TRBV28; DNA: TGTGCCTGCACCCTAAGGACGGACTATGGCTACACCTTC; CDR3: CACTLRTDYGYTF
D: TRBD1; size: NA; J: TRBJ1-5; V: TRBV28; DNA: TGTGCCAGCAGTTCCCCTCCGGGACAGAGAAATCAGCCCCAGCATTTT; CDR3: CASSSPPGQRNQPQHF
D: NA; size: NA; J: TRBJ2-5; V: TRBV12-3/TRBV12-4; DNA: TGTGCCAGCAGTTTCCTGTGGGCCGTAGAGACCCAGTACTTC; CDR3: CASSFLWAVETQYF
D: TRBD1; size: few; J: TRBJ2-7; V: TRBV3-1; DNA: TGTGCCAGCAGCGCCCTAGGGACAGGGACCTACGAGCAGTACTTC; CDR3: CASSALGTGTYEQYF
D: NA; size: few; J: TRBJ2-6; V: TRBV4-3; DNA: TGCGCCAGCAGCCAAGCGGACGGGTATGGGTCTGGGGCCAACTTCCTGACTTTC; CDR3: CASSQADGYGSGANFLTF
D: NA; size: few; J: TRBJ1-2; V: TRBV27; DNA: TGTGCCAGCAGTCCGAGAAGGGAGCATTATGGCTACACCTTC; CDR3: CASSPRREHYGYTF
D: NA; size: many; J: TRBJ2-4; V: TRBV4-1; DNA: TGCGCCAGCAGCCAAGATGAGGTGAAGGGAGTAGCCAAAAACATTCAGTACTTC; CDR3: CASSQDEVKGVAKNIQYF
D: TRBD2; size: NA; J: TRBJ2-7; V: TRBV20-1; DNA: TGCAGTGCCGCGCCCCTGCGAGGGGACTATGAGCAGTACTTC; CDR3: CSAAPLRGDYEQYF
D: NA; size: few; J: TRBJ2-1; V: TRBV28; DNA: TGTGCCAGCAGTTTACTATCCCCTGGGTTCTACGGTGAGCAGTTCTTC; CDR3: CASSLLSPGFYGEQFF
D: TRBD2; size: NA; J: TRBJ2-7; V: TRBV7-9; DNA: TGTGCCAGCAGCTTAGTACTAGCGGGGTCCTACGAGCAGTACTTC; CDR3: CASSLVLAGSYEQYF
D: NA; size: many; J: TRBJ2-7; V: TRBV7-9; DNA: TGTGCCAGCAGCTTGCGGCAGAACTACGAGCAGTACTTC; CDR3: CASSLRQNYEQYF
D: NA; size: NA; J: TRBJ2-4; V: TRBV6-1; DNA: TGTGCCAGCAGTGAGGAGGTCAGCGAAAACATTCAGTACTTC; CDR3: CASSEEVSENIQYF
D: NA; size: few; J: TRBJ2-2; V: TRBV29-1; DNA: TGCAGCGTCGATGAATCCGGGGAGCTGTTTTTT; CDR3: CSVDESGELFF
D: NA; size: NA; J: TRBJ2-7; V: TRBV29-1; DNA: TGCAGCGTTGAAGAGGGATTTTCCTACGAGCAGTACTTC; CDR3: CSVEEGFSYEQYF
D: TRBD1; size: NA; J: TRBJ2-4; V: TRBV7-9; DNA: TGTGCCAGCAGCTTAGACACAGGGGTGGCCAAAAACATTCAGTACTTC; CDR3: CASSLDTGVAKNIQYF
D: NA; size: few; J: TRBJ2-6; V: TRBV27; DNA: TGTGCCAGCAGTACCTACCGTACGGGGAAGGCTGGGGCCAACGTCCTGACTTTC; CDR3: CASSTYRTGKAGANVLTF
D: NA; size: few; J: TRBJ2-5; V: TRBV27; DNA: TGTGCCAGCAGTTCTTACCTAGGGGAGACCCAGTACTTC; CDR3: CASSSYLGETQYF
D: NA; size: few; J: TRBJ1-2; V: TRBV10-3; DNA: TGTGCCATCAGTGATTACAGGACCGGCTACACCTTC; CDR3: CAISDYRTGYTF
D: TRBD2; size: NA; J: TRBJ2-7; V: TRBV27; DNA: TGTGCCAGCAGTTTATCGCCTAGCGGGACCTACGAGCAGTACTTC; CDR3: CASSLSPSGTYEQYF
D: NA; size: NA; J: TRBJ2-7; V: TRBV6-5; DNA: TGTGCCAGCAGTTACTCGAGTCAGTTTACCTACGAGCAGTACTTC; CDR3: CASSYSSQFTYEQYF
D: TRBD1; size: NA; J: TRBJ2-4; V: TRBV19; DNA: TGTGCCAGTAGTGGAGACAGGGCCTGGGACATTCAGTACTTC; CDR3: CASSGDRAWDIQYF
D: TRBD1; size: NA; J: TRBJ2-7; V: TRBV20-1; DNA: TGCAGTGCTAGGTCTGACAGGGACTACGAGCAGTACTTC; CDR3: CSARSDRDYEQYF
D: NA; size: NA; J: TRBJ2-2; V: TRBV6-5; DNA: TGTGCCAGCAGTTACTCGGGGGTTGACACCGGGGAGCTGTTTTTT; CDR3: CASSYSGVDTGELFF
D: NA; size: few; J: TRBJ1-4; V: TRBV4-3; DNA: TGCGCCAGCAGCCAAGAGTTGAGTGAAGAACTGTTTTTT; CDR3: CASSQELSEELFF
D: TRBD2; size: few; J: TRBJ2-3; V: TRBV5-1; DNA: TGCGCCAGCAGCCCGGCTAGCGGGAGCACAGATACGCAGTATTTT; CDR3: CASSPASGSTDTQYF
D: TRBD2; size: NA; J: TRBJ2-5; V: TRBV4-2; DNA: TGTGCCAGCAGACAGGATAGGGGGCTAGCGGGGGGAGAGACCCAGTACTTC; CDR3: CASRQDRGLAGGETQYF
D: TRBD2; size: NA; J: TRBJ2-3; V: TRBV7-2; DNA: TGTGCCAGCAGCCCGCGCCTTGGCGGGAGAACCACAGATACGCAGTATTTT; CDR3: CASSPRLGGRTTDTQYF
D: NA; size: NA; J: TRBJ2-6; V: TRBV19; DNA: TGTGCCAGTAGTATGTTCACCTCTGGGGCCAACGTCCTGACTTTC; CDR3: CASSMFTSGANVLTF
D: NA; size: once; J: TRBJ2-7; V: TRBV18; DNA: TGTGCCAGCTCACCCCTGGGCAGGGGCGGGTACGAGCAGTACTTC; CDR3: CASSPLGRGGYEQYF
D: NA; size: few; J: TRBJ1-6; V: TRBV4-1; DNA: TGCGCCAGCAGCCAAGAGGGAGTCGGGGGGAGTTCACCCCTCCACTTT; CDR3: CASSQEGVGGSSPLHF
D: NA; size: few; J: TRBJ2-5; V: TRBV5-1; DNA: TGCGCCAGCAGCTTGGAGGGCTCTAGAGGAGAGACCCAGTACTTC; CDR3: CASSLEGSRGETQYF
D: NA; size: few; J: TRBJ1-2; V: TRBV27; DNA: TGTGCCAGCAGTTTATCTGGCTACACCTTC; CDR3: CASSLSGYTF
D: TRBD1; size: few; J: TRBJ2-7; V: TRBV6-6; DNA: TGTGCCAGCAGTTGGGACAGGGCAACATACGAGCAGTACTTC; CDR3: CASSWDRATYEQYF
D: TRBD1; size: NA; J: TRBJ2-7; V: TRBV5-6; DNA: TGTGCCAGCAGTTCCATTACAGGGGGAGCCTCCTACGAGCAGTACTTC; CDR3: CASSSITGGASYEQYF
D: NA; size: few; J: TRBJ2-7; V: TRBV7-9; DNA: TGTGCCAGCAGCTTGTCTGCTGCCTACGAGCAGTACTTC; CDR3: CASSLSAAYEQYF
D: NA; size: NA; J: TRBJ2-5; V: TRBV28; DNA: TGTGCCAGCGGGGTGGGGCAAGAGACCCAGTACTTC; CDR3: CASGVGQETQYF
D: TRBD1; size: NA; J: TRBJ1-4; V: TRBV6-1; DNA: TGTGCCAGCAGTCCGGGACAGGGGTGGAGGAGTAATGAAAAACTGTTTTTT; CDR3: CASSPGQGWRSNEKLFF
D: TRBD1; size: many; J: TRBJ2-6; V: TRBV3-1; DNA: TGTGCCAGCAGCCACGGGACAGGGACTGGGGCCAACGTCCTGACTTTC; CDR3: CASSHGTGTGANVLTF
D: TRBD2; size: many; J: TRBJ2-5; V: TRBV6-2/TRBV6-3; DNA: TGTGCCAGCAGTTTGGAAGCGGGAGGAACTCAAGAGACCCAGTACTTC; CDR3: CASSLEAGGTQETQYF
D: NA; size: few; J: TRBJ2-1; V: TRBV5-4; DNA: TGTGCCAGCAGCTCGCCTTTTCTGGGCTCCTACAATGAGCAGTTCTTC; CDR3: CASSSPFLGSYNEQFF
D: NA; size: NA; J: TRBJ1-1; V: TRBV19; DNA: TGTGCCACCTGCTGGGGGGAAGGCACTGAAGCTTTCTTT; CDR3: CATCWGEGTEAFF
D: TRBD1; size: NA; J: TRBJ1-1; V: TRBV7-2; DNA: TGTGCCAGCAGCCGCAGGGGGCTGGACACTGAAGCTTTCTTT; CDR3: CASSRRGLDTEAFF
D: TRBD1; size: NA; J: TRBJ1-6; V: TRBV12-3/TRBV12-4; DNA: TGTGCCAGCAGTCCGGGACAGAGAAGCTCCTATAATTCACCCCTCCACTTT; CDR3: CASSPGQRSSYNSPLHF
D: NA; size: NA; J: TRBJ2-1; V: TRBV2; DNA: TGTGCCAGCAGTGAATCCCGGGAGCAGTTCTTC; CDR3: CASSESREQFF
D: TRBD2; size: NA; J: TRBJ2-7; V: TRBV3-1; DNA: TGTGCCAGCAGCCAATTGAGCCGCGGGGGATCATACGAGCAGTACTTC; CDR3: CASSQLSRGGSYEQYF
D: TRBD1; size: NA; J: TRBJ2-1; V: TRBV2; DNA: TGTGCCAGCAGTGACTTAGGGGGCGCCTACAATGAGCAGTTCTTC; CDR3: CASSDLGGAYNEQFF
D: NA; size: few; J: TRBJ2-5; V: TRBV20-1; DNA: TGCAGTGCTATCCGCTACCAAGAGACCCAGTACTTC; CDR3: CSAIRYQETQYF